One sample yielded the 3 T cell receptor beta chains listed below, sequenced in a study of T cells in tuberculosis. Assay used: immunoSEQ multiplex PCR; TCRdb lists only in-frame clones, some missing. Seen here are about 35,000 clones, 92% observed once, and the top ten hold 6% to 8%. Sequencing input: PBMCs. The source of these receptors is a donor aged 5 to 30 with latent tuberculosis or without tuberculosis infection. Some clones in this sample may be carry-over from other donors' samples.

V gene TRBV27 combines with J gene TRBJ1-1; TRBD1 might be the D (5 bases). CDR1 and CDR2 (germline): MNHEY, SMNVEV (reference sequence). The CDR3 has 16 amino acids. V shed 6 bases and J shed 5 bases, with 22 bases lying between them. CDR3 amino acids: CASSHGRAKMGTEAFF. The CDR3 DNA sequence: TGTGCCAGCAGCCATGGCAGGGCTAAAATGGGGACTGAAGCTTTCTTT.

The genes are TRBV2 and TRBJ2-2; 11 bases map to TRBD2. V was pared by 8 bases and J by 7 bases, with 15 bases of the junction left unmatched. Germline V CDR1 and CDR2: SNHLY, FYNNEI. CDR3 size: 17 residues. Here the CDR3 reads CASSRLAGGPQVGELFF. The CDR3 nucleotides are TGTGCCAGCTCAAGGCTAGCGGGGGGCCCTCAGGTCGGGGAGCTGTTTTTT.

The V gene is TRBV4-1, the J gene TRBJ2-3; TRBD2 matches at 8 bases. The trim removed 1 base at V and 1 base at J, leaving 7 bases unmatched. The CDR3 covers 17 residues. The germline V gene encodes CDR1 MGHRA and CDR2 YSYEKL. This CDR3 is CASSQVSQRGRTDTQYF. In DNA form, the CDR3 reads TGCGCCAGCAGCCAAGTCTCCCAGCGGGGGCGCACAGATACGCAGTATTTT.